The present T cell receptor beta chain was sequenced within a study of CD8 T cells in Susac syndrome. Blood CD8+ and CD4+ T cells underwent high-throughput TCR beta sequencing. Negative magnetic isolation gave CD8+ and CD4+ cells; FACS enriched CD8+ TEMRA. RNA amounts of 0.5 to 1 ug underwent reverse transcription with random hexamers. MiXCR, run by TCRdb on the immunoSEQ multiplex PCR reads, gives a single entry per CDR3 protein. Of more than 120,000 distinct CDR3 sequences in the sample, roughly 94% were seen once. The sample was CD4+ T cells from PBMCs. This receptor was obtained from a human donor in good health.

The CDR3 loop reads CAISEDRGTLLAGDRETQYF. The CDR3 nucleotides are TGTGCCATCAGCGAGGACAGGGGTACTCTACTAGCGGGAGATAGGGAGACCCAGTACTTC. This sequence joins TRBV10-3 and TRBJ2-5; TRBD2 agrees at 11 bases. The germline V gene has CDR1 ENHRY and CDR2 SYGVKD. V lost 6 bases, J lost 5 bases, and 23 bases stayed unmatched. CDR3 length: 20 amino acids.